The present entry profiles one TCR beta chain with its context. TCRdb analysed the RT-PCR reads with MiXCR anew, one entry per CDR3 protein. The table has hundreds of thousands of distinct CDR3 sequences, roughly 10% seen once. The data were taken from a study of response to subunit inactivated influenza vaccine. These same data were also listed under a study on T cells expressing NK-cell markers. From that study: The authors made TCR beta cDNA libraries by 5'RACE template switching. This switching added a universal primer site and UMIs. From sorted CD3+CD56+NKG2C+, CD3+CD56+NKG2C- and CD3+CD56-NKG2C+ T cells came the TCR beta repertoires. The study found dominant NKG2C+ clonotypes at roughly 1.0-7.5% of CD8+ T cells in six donors.

The TCR originated in a man aged 45-65 years who received an inactivated influenza vaccine. The sequencing used PBMCs from blood, collected on the day of vaccination.

Here the CDR3 reads CASSFVTGVRAGELFF. The CDR3 region has the DNA TGCGCCAGCAGCTTTGTGACAGGGGTTCGAGCCGGGGAGCTGTTTTTT. The chain employs TRBV5-1 and TRBJ2-2; 8 bases fit TRBD1. The V and J ends lost 2 bases and 6 bases, in that order; junction bases with no gene match: 9. The CDR3 extends over 16 amino acids. Looked up from germline, CDR1 is SGHRS and CDR2 is YFSETQ.